The text below deals with one T cell receptor beta chain. This clonotype was detected ten times or more. Its antigen is currently not known. One base away there is no much larger clone; base qualities are not given. The data belong to a study of early T cells in non-severe SARS-CoV-2 infection (dated by TCRdb to the early 2020s). Broadly, across the study: Bulk RNA from unsorted whole blood was used for TCR sequencing, so alpha and beta chains could not be paired.

Study-level results and caveats: VDJdb matching was skewed toward anti-spike CD8 responses and likely underestimated virus-specific expansions, missing private and CD4 specificities.

Libraries were prepared through 5' RACE. The sequencer listed for this sample is NextSeq 500. To correct for sequencing error and PCR bias, the TCR library protocol tagged individual cDNA molecules with unique molecular identifiers. Both TCR alpha and beta chains were sequenced, and tight co-correlation was observed between alpha and beta sequence abundances in each sample. The study's own analysis went as follows. Decombinator V4 was used to annotate TCR sequences for V gene, J gene and CDR3. Expanded TCRs were defined as changing significantly between any two time points under a Poisson model with p below 0.0001. TCR abundances were normalised to the total number of TCRs sequenced in each sample and reported as counts per million. TRAV1-2 paired with TRAJ12, TRAJ20 or TRAJ33 defined MAIT TCRs, while TRAV10 paired with TRAJ18 defined iNKT TCRs. VDJdb, accessed on 1 November 2021, was searched for TCRs annotated for CMV, EBV and SARS-CoV-2, and TCRs annotated for more than one antigen were excluded. Through fastp at Q25 and MiXCR, TCRdb rebuilt clones from the public reads, retaining in-frame beta chains. Each record represents a unique CDR3 protein, reported with the most common genes and DNA among its rows. The V and J calls were not made by the authors but by TCRdb's processing. Recorded for this sample are roughly 45,000 distinct CDR3 sequences; 3.5% to 4.5% of them occurred a single time. Around 6% of the sample is held by the ten biggest clonotypes.

From a lookup of the germline V gene, CDR1 and CDR2 are MRHNA and SNTAGT. The CDR3 starts with the cysteine, ends with the phenylalanine, and has 13 residues. The entry retains the CDR3 DNA only, 39 bases that are in frame from base 1. Between the V and J ends, shortened by 8 bases and 4 bases respectively, the junction contains 15 bases. The study was a case-control design nested within a healthcare worker cohort in London, UK, with weekly nasopharyngeal swab PCR tests and blood sampling. Healthcare workers were recruited during the week of the UK lockdown, between 23 and 31 March 2020, and followed weekly for up to about 15 weeks.

The chain was built from TRBV6-4 and TRBJ2-7; tentative D gene TRBD2, with 5 bases matching. This receptor was taken from an adult who was a healthcare worker with PCR-confirmed SARS-CoV-2 infection or an uninfected control (not recorded which). What was sequenced was whole blood. The DNA reads as follows: TGTGCCAGCTACGGGAACGTCGGATACGAGCAGTACTTC. Its product reads: CASYGNVGYEQYF.